This T cell receptor (beta chain) is drawn from a study of blood T cell repertoires in COVID-19. CDR3 length: 16 residues. Germline V gene data show CDR1 as KGHSH and CDR2 as LQKENI. V was cut by 0 bases and J by 6 bases, with 12 bases left in between. Repertoires were generated with immunoSEQ multiplex PCR, while TCRdb's copy carries only in-frame clones and drops some. Here the sample spans over 350,000 clones, roughly 90% being singletons. Participants were placed into cohorts based on the clinical history they reported. The receptor was derived from a woman between 25 and 40 years old with acute COVID-19. The V and J genes are TRBV18 and TRBJ1-6, with D perhaps TRBD1 (6 bases). The specimen was PBMCs or T cells enriched from blood (not recorded which). The CDR3 DNA is TGTGCCAGCTCACCACCATCACAGGGAGTTAATTCACCCCTCCACTTT. It encodes CASSPPSQGVNSPLHF.